A selection of T cell receptor beta chains follows, all from one sample in a study of cytomegalovirus exposure and HLA in healthy donors. Clones were sequenced by immunoSEQ multiplex PCR, and TCRdb holds only the in-frame ones, with some missing. The sample yields about 180,000 clones, 60% to 85% seen once. Sequenced sample: PBMCs. Receptors were obtained from a male donor in good health and CMV-seronegative. Each CDR3 is given with its conserved first and last residue. A D gene is named only where the DNA matches it firmly. Size values are once, few and many counts, or a class for expanded clones, and some rows have none.

d_gene,j_gene,v_gene,len,abundance,CDR3aa,CDR3nt
NA,TRBJ2-3,TRBV7-9,15,NA,CASSPPGQSTDTQYF,TGTGCCAGCAGCCCACCCGGACAGAGCACAGATACGCAGTATTTT
NA,TRBJ1-1,TRBV6-6,16,once,CASTILRLGRGTEAFF,TGTGCCAGCACGATACTTCGGCTAGGAAGGGGGACTGAAGCTTTCTTT
NA,TRBJ1-5,TRBV6-5,14,NA,CASSYGQTNQPQHF,TGTGCCAGCAGTTACGGACAGACCAATCAGCCCCAGCATTTT
NA,TRBJ1-2,TRBV28,13,NA,CASSPRGWYGYTF,TGTGCCAGCAGTCCTAGGGGGTGGTATGGCTACACCTTC
TRBD2,TRBJ2-6,TRBV27,19,once,CASSSPRGDTDSGANVLTF,TGTGCCAGCAGTTCCCCTCGGGGGGATACCGACTCTGGGGCCAACGTCCTGACTTTC
TRBD2,TRBJ2-3,TRBV28,16,NA,CASSEIAGGSVDTQYF,TGTGCCAGCAGTGAGATAGCGGGAGGGTCTGTAGATACGCAGTATTTT
NA,TRBJ1-2,TRBV28,15,NA,CASFPPNAGWSGYTF,TGTGCCAGTTTCCCTCCGAATGCAGGGTGGAGCGGCTACACCTTC
NA,TRBJ1-5,TRBV9,13,NA,CASSQDSNQPQHF,TGTGCCAGCAGCCAGGATAGCAATCAGCCCCAGCATTTT
TRBD2,TRBJ2-1,TRBV28,15,NA,CASSGLAGVYNEQFF,TGTGCCAGCAGTGGACTAGCGGGAGTTTACAATGAGCAGTTCTTC
NA,TRBJ1-2,TRBV5-6,13,NA,CASSLGTAYGYTF,TGTGCCAGCAGCTTAGGTACAGCCTATGGCTACACCTTC
NA,TRBJ1-5,TRBV19,16,NA,CASSPPDSLSNQPQHF,TGTGCCAGTAGCCCCCCAGACAGCTTAAGCAATCAGCCCCAGCATTTT
TRBD1,TRBJ2-3,TRBV19,16,NA,CASTEGTGDFADTQYF,TGTGCCAGTACCGAGGGGACAGGGGATTTTGCAGATACGCAGTATTTT
NA,TRBJ1-2,TRBV2,14,NA,CATLEQLLAYGYTF,TGTGCCACCCTTGAACAGCTTCTAGCATATGGCTACACCTTC
NA,TRBJ2-2,TRBV11-2,14,NA,CASSLDRNTGELFF,TGTGCCAGCAGCTTAGATCGGAACACCGGGGAGCTGTTTTTT
NA,TRBJ1-2,TRBV19,13,few,CASSTTGAYGYTF,TGTGCCAGTAGCACCACTGGGGCCTATGGCTACACCTTC
TRBD2,TRBJ2-2,TRBV9,19,NA,CASSGRTSGRGQNTGELFF,TGTGCCAGCAGCGGCAGGACTAGCGGGAGGGGGCAGAACACCGGGGAGCTGTTTTTT
NA,TRBJ2-3,TRBV6-5,15,NA,CASSYSGSSTDTQYF,TGTGCCAGCAGTTACTCTGGTAGCTCCACAGATACGCAGTATTTT
NA,TRBJ2-5,TRBV27,13,once,CASSLFYGETQYF,TGTGCCAGCAGTTTATTTTACGGAGAGACCCAGTACTTC
TRBD2,TRBJ2-7,TRBV9,16,NA,CASSVATGLAIYEQYF,TGTGCCAGCAGCGTAGCTACGGGACTAGCGATTTACGAGCAGTACTTC
NA,TRBJ1-2,TRBV28,14,once,CASSLFQGIRGYTF,TGTGCCAGCAGTTTATTTCAGGGGATACGTGGCTACACCTTC
NA,TRBJ1-5,TRBV6-6,13,NA,CASSYGRNQPQHF,TGTGCCAGCAGTTATGGGCGCAATCAGCCCCAGCATTTT
NA,TRBJ1-5,TRBV10-3,16,NA,CAISEHASPITQPQHF,TGTGCCATCAGTGAACACGCCTCCCCCATTACGCAGCCCCAGCATTTT
TRBD1,TRBJ2-7,TRBV5-1,15,NA,CASTSGQGETYEQYF,TGCGCCAGCACCTCAGGACAGGGAGAAACTTACGAGCAGTACTTC
NA,TRBJ2-1,TRBV5-4,13,NA,CASSSSSYNEQFF,TGTGCCAGCAGCTCTAGCTCCTACAATGAGCAGTTCTTC
NA,TRBJ2-1,TRBV6-5,15,NA,CASSYDYRSYNEQFF,TGTGCTAGCAGTTATGACTACCGCTCCTACAATGAGCAGTTCTTC
TRBD1,TRBJ1-6,TRBV27,17,NA,CASSRDRVISYNSPLHF,TGTGCCAGCAGTCGGGACAGGGTAATCTCCTATAATTCACCCCTCCACTTT
NA,TRBJ2-7,TRBV2,13,NA,CASSKQGDYEQYF,TGTGCCAGCAGTAAACAGGGAGACTACGAGCAGTACTTC
NA,TRBJ2-7,TRBV28,14,NA,CASSFSRGSYEQYF,TGTGCCAGCAGTTTCTCCCGGGGTTCCTACGAGCAGTACTTC
NA,TRBJ2-1,TRBV4-3,16,NA,CASSQGYSAFYNEQFF,TGCGCCAGCAGCCAAGGGTACTCCGCCTTCTACAATGAGCAGTTCTTC
NA,TRBJ1-1,TRBV6-6,13,NA,CASSYSEGTEAFF,TGTGCCAGCAGTTACTCGGAGGGAACTGAAGCTTTCTTT
NA,TRBJ1-6,TRBV10-3,15,NA,CATQTDGSYNSPLHF,TGTGCCACGCAAACCGACGGGTCCTATAATTCACCCCTCCACTTT
NA,TRBJ1-1,TRBV11-3,14,NA,CASSSRVGSTEAFF,TGTGCCAGCAGCTCGAGGGTGGGAAGCACTGAAGCTTTCTTT
TRBD2,TRBJ2-1,TRBV25-1,16,NA,CASSLKLAGLNNEQFF,TGTGCCAGCAGTTTAAAACTAGCGGGACTGAACAATGAGCAGTTCTTC
TRBD1,TRBJ2-3,TRBV19,16,few,CASSTRQGVRPDTQYF,TGTGCCAGTAGTACTAGACAGGGGGTACGGCCAGATACGCAGTATTTT
TRBD1,TRBJ2-3,TRBV30,14,NA,CASLGQGGTDTQYF,TGTGCCTCCCTCGGACAGGGGGGAACAGATACGCAGTATTTT
NA,TRBJ2-3,TRBV19,15,NA,CASSPRRGSTDTQYF,TGTGCCAGTAGCCCCCGGAGGGGCAGCACAGATACGCAGTATTTT
TRBD2,TRBJ2-5,TRBV5-1,15,NA,CASSSGTSWSETQYF,TGCGCCAGCAGCTCCGGGACTAGTTGGAGTGAGACCCAGTACTTC
NA,TRBJ2-5,TRBV27,14,NA,CASSPWTEQETQYF,TGTGCCAGCAGTCCCTGGACAGAGCAAGAGACCCAGTACTTC
TRBD1,TRBJ1-5,TRBV7-9,16,NA,CASSVGWGQSNQPQHF,TGTGCCAGCAGCGTCGGATGGGGACAGAGCAATCAGCCCCAGCATTTT
NA,TRBJ1-5,TRBV6-6,15,NA,CASSYSGQLNQPQHF,TGTGCCAGCAGTTACTCCGGACAGCTCAATCAGCCCCAGCATTTT
TRBD1,TRBJ1-2,TRBV30,13,NA,CAWSVLDRLGYTF,TGTGCCTGGAGTGTACTGGACAGGTTGGGCTACACCTTC
TRBD2,TRBJ2-1,TRBV5-1,17,NA,CASSSAPHGTSGSEQFF,TGCGCCAGCAGCTCGGCACCGCACGGGACTAGCGGGAGTGAGCAGTTCTTC
TRBD2,TRBJ2-5,TRBV6-1,15,few,CASSEEAGGPGTQYF,TGTGCCAGCAGTGAAGAAGCGGGGGGGCCAGGGACCCAGTACTTC
NA,TRBJ2-7,TRBV28,13,NA,CASSLESSYEQYF,TGTGCCAGCAGTTTGGAGTCTTCCTACGAGCAGTACTTC
TRBD2,TRBJ2-3,TRBV5-1,15,NA,CASSFLAGNPDTQYF,TGCGCCAGCAGCTTTCTAGCGGGTAACCCAGATACGCAGTATTTT
NA,TRBJ2-1,TRBV15,12,NA,CATSRAGNEQFF,TGTGCCACCAGCAGAGCCGGGAATGAGCAGTTCTTC
NA,TRBJ1-5,TRBV30,13,NA,CAWAESFNQPQHF,TGTGCCTGGGCTGAGAGCTTCAATCAGCCCCAGCATTTT
NA,TRBJ1-3,TRBV5-4,15,NA,CASSPGHYSGNTIYF,TGTGCCAGCAGCCCCGGACACTACTCTGGAAACACCATATATTTT
TRBD1,TRBJ2-3,TRBV4-2,17,NA,CASSLFSGTGGTDTQYF,TGTGCCAGCAGCCTCTTTTCCGGGACAGGGGGCACAGATACGCAGTATTTT
TRBD1,TRBJ1-5,TRBV11-1,14,NA,CASSPDRSDQPQHF,TGTGCCAGCAGCCCGGACAGGTCGGACCAGCCCCAGCATTTT
TRBD1,TRBJ1-5,TRBV6-6,14,NA,CASRLTGGRQPQHF,TGTGCCAGCAGATTGACAGGGGGCAGACAGCCCCAGCATTTT
TRBD2,TRBJ2-7,TRBV6-1,18,NA,CASSERLAGVTSSYEQYF,TGTGCCAGCAGTGAAAGACTAGCGGGGGTTACTAGCTCCTACGAGCAGTACTTC
NA,TRBJ2-3,TRBV19,13,NA,CASSIGLTDTQYF,TGTGCCAGTAGTATAGGTCTCACAGATACGCAGTATTTT
TRBD2,TRBJ2-5,TRBV6-1,15,few,CASSEASGGQETQYF,TGTGCCAGCAGTGAAGCTAGCGGGGGGCAAGAGACCCAGTACTTC
TRBD1,TRBJ2-3,TRBV6-5,16,NA,CASSYSPDRATDTQYF,TGTGCCAGCAGTTACTCTCCGGACAGGGCGACAGATACGCAGTATTTT
NA,TRBJ2-7,TRBV7-8,12,NA,CASRSMLGEQYF,TGTGCCAGCAGATCGATGCTAGGCGAGCAGTACTTC
NA,TRBJ1-5,TRBV27,16,NA,CASSSIGGASNQPQHF,TGTGCCAGCAGTTCCATTGGGGGGGCGAGCAATCAGCCCCAGCATTTT
TRBD1,TRBJ1-2,TRBV9,15,NA,CASSVDRDRGYGYTF,TGTGCCAGCAGCGTAGATAGGGACAGGGGCTATGGCTACACCTTC
NA,TRBJ1-6,TRBV28,12,NA,CASSRYNSPLHF,TGTGCCAGCAGTCGGTATAATTCACCCCTCCACTTT